Each of the 14 T cell receptor beta chains below was sequenced from the same sample in a study of blood T cell repertoires in COVID-19. Only in-frame clones appear in the TCRdb table, and some are missing; sequencing was by immunoSEQ multiplex PCR. This table has approximately 170,000 clones, around 85% appearing once. The source material was peripheral blood. These receptors all stem from a woman in her seventies with acute or convalescent COVID-19.

As regards this clone: In the same sample, other DNA sequences code for this CDR3. The chain is built from TRBV14 and TRBJ2-5; D unresolved. V lost 2 bases and J lost 4, with 2 bases in between. The germline V gene encodes CDR1 SGHDN and CDR2 FVKESK. The CDR3 has 11 residues. The CDR3 sequence is CASSQRETQYF. CDR3 nucleotide sequence: TGTGCCAGCAGCCAACGAGAGACCCAGTACTTC.

CDR3 residues: CASSYFGQGEAFF. CDR3 bases: TGTGCCAGCAGTTATTTTGGACAGGGCGAAGCTTTCTTT. The chain combines TRBV6-2 or TRBV6-3 with TRBJ1-1; 8 bases line up with TRBD1. CDR3 length: 13 amino acids. Germline V gene lookup returns CDR1 MNHEY and CDR2 SVGEGT. Germline trimming cut 3 bases from V and 8 bases from J; bases unmatched to any gene: 5.

This chain connects TRBV5-1 to TRBJ1-2, with TRBD1 matching 9 bases. Germline CDR1 and CDR2: SGHRS and YFSETQ. This CDR3 spans 13 amino acids. V shed 7 bases and J 4 bases; nucleotides not matched to a gene: 5. Here the CDR3 DNA reads TGCGCCAGCGATACGGGACAGGGCTATGGCTACACCTTC. The encoded protein is CASDTGQGYGYTF.

The chain recombines TRBV20-1 with TRBJ2-5; tentative D call: TRBD1 (6 bases). V was shortened by 3 bases and J by 1 base, with 18 bases between the two germline ends. The germline gives CDR1 DFQATT, CDR2 SNEGSKA (reference sequence). CDR3 length: 16 amino acids. CDR3 in DNA: TGCAGTGCTAGTTTTGAGGGCAGGGGCCTCCAAGAGACCCAGTACTTC. This translates into CSASFEGRGLQETQYF.

The chain employs TRBV7-6 and TRBJ1-4; TRBD1 aligns across 10 bases. With 5 bases clipped from V and 6 bases from J, the junction kept 9 bases outside the gene matches. Looked up from germline, CDR1 is SGHVS and CDR2 is FNYEAQ. The CDR3 covers 16 residues. CDR3 region: CASSTGQGLKDEKLFF. The CDR3 coding sequence is TGTGCCAGCAGCACGGGACAGGGGCTCAAGGATGAAAAACTGTTTTTT.

This chain uses TRBV6-5 with TRBJ2-5; D possibly corresponds to TRBD2 (7 bases). Germline V lookup: CDR1 MNHEY, CDR2 SVGAGI. The CDR3 length is 15 residues. With 3 bases removed from V and 3 bases from J, the gap between germline ends came to 14 bases. The CDR3 spells CASSYWGGSEETQYF. The CDR3 DNA follows: TGTGCCAGCAGTTATTGGGGGGGCTCGGAAGAGACCCAGTACTTC.

This chain connects TRBV5-1 to TRBJ2-2; no definite D call. Trimming pared 0 bases from V and 6 bases from J, leaving 9 bases between. This CDR3 comprises 14 residues. Looked up from germline, CDR1 is SGHRS and CDR2 is YFSETQ. Here the CDR3 reads CASSLELHPGELFF. Here the CDR3 DNA reads TGCGCCAGCAGCTTGGAACTGCATCCCGGGGAGCTGTTTTTT.

Here the CDR3 reads CASGTGYTEAFF. The CDR3 bases are TGTGCCAGCGGTACGGGGTACACTGAAGCTTTCTTT. V is TRBV3-1 (or the pseudogene TRBV3-2) and J is TRBJ1-1; D remains unclear. Germline V gene lookup returns CDR1 LGHDT and CDR2 YNNKEL (reference sequence). This CDR3 has 12 amino acids. V gave up 8 bases and J gave up 3 bases, with 10 bases separating them.

The chain carries TRBV6-5 and TRBJ2-4; 8 nucleotides agree with TRBD1. The germline V gene has CDR1 MNHEY and CDR2 SVGAGI. The V and J ends lost 6 bases and 8 bases, in that order; junction bases with no gene match: 6. This CDR3 is 13 amino acids long. The CDR3 nucleotides read TGTGCCAGCAGCCACGACAGGGGTGACATTCAGTACTTC. It encodes CASSHDRGDIQYF.

This chain connects TRBV7-2 to TRBJ1-5, with 7 bases fitting TRBD1. Germline trimming cut 5 bases from V and 7 bases from J; bases unmatched to any gene: 8. Germline V CDR1 and CDR2: SGHTA, FQGNSA. CDR3 length equals 14 residues. CDR3 region: CASSPRQGRQPQHF. The DNA of the CDR3 is TGTGCCAGCAGCCCCAGACAGGGAAGGCAGCCCCAGCATTTT. Supplemented by reference TRBV7-2 and TRBJ1-5, the full variable domain reads GAGVSQSPSNKVTEKGKDVELRCDPISGHTALYWYRQSLGQGLEFLIYFQGNSAPDKSGLPSDRFSAERTGGSVSTLTIQRTQQEDSAVYLCASSPRQGRQPQHFGDGTRLSIL.

The V and J genes are TRBV6-6 and TRBJ2-2; 8 bases fit TRBD1. There are 14 residues in the CDR3. CDR1 MNHNY and CDR2 SVGAGI come from the germline V gene (reference sequence). With V trimmed by 4 bases and J by 7 bases, 5 bases remained unmatched. CDR3 DNA: TGTGCCAGCAGTTTTGACAGGGGAGGCGGGGAGCTGTTTTTT. Translated: CASSFDRGGGELFF.

Only a few counts were recorded for this clone. The chain employs TRBV5-1 and TRBJ2-1; D unclear. Germline values: CDR1 SGHRS, CDR2 YFSETQ. The CDR3 contains 12 residues. The V gene lost 2 bases and the J gene lost 7 bases, with 7 bases spanning the gap. DNA for the CDR3: TGCGCCAGCAGCTTATTCCAAAATGAGCAGTTCTTC. It is translated as CASSLFQNEQFF.

V is TRBV19 and J is TRBJ1-1; D is unresolved. The germline V gene has CDR1 LNHDA and CDR2 SQIVND (reference sequence). The germline V and J ends were trimmed by 4 bases and 4 bases, with 22 bases remaining between them. The CDR3 runs to 17 residues. CDR3 sequence: CASSTVLSRGVSTEAFF. CDR3 coding DNA: TGTGCCAGTAGTACGGTCCTATCTCGGGGAGTTAGCACTGAAGCTTTCTTT.

Details on this clone: A much larger clone sits a single nucleotide away, making a read error possible. The chain couples TRBV12-3 or TRBV12-4 to TRBJ2-3; D is ambiguous. V was pared by 6 bases and J by 2 bases, with 6 bases between. This CDR3 is 12 amino acids long. The CDR3 DNA reads TGTGCCAGCAGCCGCGACACAGATACGCAGTATTTT. It translates to CASSRDTDTQYF.